This T cell receptor (beta chain) was sequenced in a study of blood T cell repertoires in COVID-19. Study background: There were acute and convalescent COVID-19 samples, and they came from the United States, Italy and Spain.

Sequenced by immunoSEQ multiplex PCR; TCRdb stores in-frame clones only, minus some. This table holds some 210,000 clones, approximately 75% found once. Participants reported their clinical history, and cohort assignment relied on those reports. Donors of Cohort 3 who recovered were those that had two negative PCRs, clearance, or symptom resolution. This CDR3 is built from 14 residues. CDR1 is MNHEY, CDR2 SVGAGI, per germline. V lost 3 bases, J lost 6 bases, and 7 bases stayed unmatched. This sequence joins TRBV6-5 and TRBJ2-7, with TRBD1 identical over 8 bases. The sample consisted of PBMCs or T cells enriched from blood (not recorded which). This receptor was taken from a middle-aged man who had recovered from COVID-19. CDR3 region: CASSYGAGGFEQYF. CDR3 bases: TGTGCCAGCAGTTATGGGGCAGGGGGCTTCGAGCAGTACTTC.